These T cell receptor beta chains were read from a single sample in a study of T cells in Graves' hyperthyroidism and ophthalmopathy. A single record per CDR3 protein comes from TCRdb applying MiXCR to the multiplex PCR reads. The profile shows a few hundred thousand distinct CDR3 sequences, roughly 25% of them singletons. The sequenced sample consisted of blood. Source of these receptors: a man aged 45-65 years with Graves' hyperthyroidism. Each CDR3 is given with its conserved first and last residue. A D gene is named only where the DNA matches it firmly. A row's size may be missing; if present it is once, few, many or a size class.

j_call v_call clone_size d_call cdr3_nt cdr3_aa
TRBJ2-4 TRBV6-9 NA NA TGTGCCAGCAGTTATAGGGGGAGCATTCAGTACTTC CASSYRGSIQYF
TRBJ2-7 TRBV9 few TRBD2 TGTGCCAGCAGCGCTGCCGGGACTAGCGGGAGTTACGAGCAGTACTTC CASSAAGTSGSYEQYF
TRBJ2-1 TRBV11-3 few NA TGTGCCAGCAGTTTGGAGGACTCCACTTACAATGAGCAGTTCTTC CASSLEDSTYNEQFF
TRBJ2-7 TRBV12-5 NA TRBD1 TGTGCTAGTGGTTTGGTACGTACAGGGGGAAACGAGCAGTACTTC CASGLVRTGGNEQYF
TRBJ1-2 TRBV19 NA TRBD1 TGTGCCAGTAGTATGCCGGGACAGGTCCCTGGCTACACCTTC CASSMPGQVPGYTF
TRBJ1-1 TRBV20-1 many NA TGCAGTGCATACGTTCGGGGGGCTGTTAGGACTGAAGCTTTCTTT CSAYVRGAVRTEAFF
TRBJ1-1 TRBV10-3 NA NA TGTGCCATCAGTGAGACCCTTGGGGTTGTGAACACTGAAGCTTTCTTT CAISETLGVVNTEAFF
TRBJ2-1 TRBV11-1 few NA TGTGCCAGCGGCCACCGGGCCGTTAGATACAATGAGCAGTTCTTC CASGHRAVRYNEQFF
TRBJ2-2 TRBV18 NA NA TGTGCCAGCTCACCACAACAGGACACCGGGGAGCTGTTTTTT CASSPQQDTGELFF
TRBJ2-7 TRBV20-1 NA TRBD1 TGCAGTGCAGAGGAGACAGGGGGCGCAATGGACGAGCAGTACTTC CSAEETGGAMDEQYF
TRBJ1-6 TRBV11-1 few NA TGTGCCAGCAGCTCCCTGGCGAGTTTGGGTCGCTCACCCCTCCACTTT CASSSLASLGRSPLHF
TRBJ2-3 TRBV18 NA TRBD2 TGTGCCAGCTCACCCCTAGCGGGGGACATCACAGATACGCAGTATTTT CASSPLAGDITDTQYF
TRBJ2-2 TRBV3-1 many TRBD2 TGTGCCAGCAGCCAAGGACTAGCGGGAGCCACGAACACCGGGGAGCTGTTTTTT CASSQGLAGATNTGELFF
TRBJ1-1 TRBV10-3 few NA TGTGCCATCAGTACCCAGACAAACACTGAAGCTTTCTTT CAISTQTNTEAFF
TRBJ2-7 TRBV30 NA TRBD2 TGTGCCTGGATGAGGGGACTAGGCCCCTACGAGCAGTACTTC CAWMRGLGPYEQYF
TRBJ1-3 TRBV15 NA NA TGTGCCACCAGCAGAGGTCCGATCTCTGGAAACACCATATATTTT CATSRGPISGNTIYF
TRBJ2-4 TRBV12-3/TRBV12-4 NA NA TGTGCCAGCAGTTTAGAAGAGGGGGTAACCAAAAACATTCAGTACTTC CASSLEEGVTKNIQYF
TRBJ2-1 TRBV5-1 NA NA TGCGCCAGCAGCTTGGATCAGGATGAGCAGTTCTTC CASSLDQDEQFF
TRBJ1-1 TRBV5-1 NA TRBD1 TGCGCCAGCAGCTTGGAGGGGACAGGGCGCACTGAAGCTTTCTTT CASSLEGTGRTEAFF
TRBJ2-4 TRBV2 few NA TGTGCCAGCAGTGAAGAATCTACTGGAAAAAACATTCAGTACTTC CASSEESTGKNIQYF
TRBJ2-1 TRBV11-2 NA TRBD2 TGTGCCAGCAGAAAAGCCGGGACTAGATACAATGAGCAGTTCTTC CASRKAGTRYNEQFF
TRBJ2-1 TRBV12-3/TRBV12-4 NA NA TGTGCCAGCAGCCCCAGGACACCGACCTACAATGAGCAGTTCTTC CASSPRTPTYNEQFF
TRBJ2-3 TRBV5-1 many NA TGCGCCAGCAGCTGGGAGGAGAGCACAGATACGCAGTATTTT CASSWEESTDTQYF
TRBJ1-2 TRBV28 many TRBD1 TGTGCCAGCATAAGACAGGGGGCGTTCGGCTACACCTTC CASIRQGAFGYTF
TRBJ2-3 TRBV7-8 NA NA TGTGCCAGCAGCTCCGAGACTCAGCTAGGCCCGCAGTATTTT CASSSETQLGPQYF
TRBJ2-2 TRBV11-2 NA NA TGTGCCAGCAGCTCGTCCGGGACCACCGGGGAGCTGTTTTTT CASSSSGTTGELFF
TRBJ1-4 TRBV7-8 NA NA TGTGCCAGCAGGCCAGGGTCTTCTGAAAAACTGTTTTTT CASRPGSSEKLFF
TRBJ2-7 TRBV15 NA NA TGTGCCACCAGCAGAGATCGCACCCCAGTGACGGGCTACGAGCAGTACTTC CATSRDRTPVTGYEQYF
TRBJ2-7 TRBV4-1 once NA TGCGCCAGCAGCCAAGACGGCGAAGCATTCGAGCAGTACTTC CASSQDGEAFEQYF
TRBJ2-2 TRBV9 NA NA TGTGCCAGCAGCTCCCTCTTTACCGGGGGCCTTAACACCGGGGAGCTGTTTTTT CASSSLFTGGLNTGELFF
TRBJ2-7 TRBV28 NA TRBD2 TGTGCCAGCAGTTTAATCTTCGCCGGGACTAGCCCTGATATCGAGCAGTACTTC CASSLIFAGTSPDIEQYF
TRBJ2-5 TRBV7-3 once TRBD1 TGTGCCAGCAGCATAGGGACAGGGACGGGAGAGACCCTGTACTTC CASSIGTGTGETLYF
TRBJ2-5 TRBV3-1 NA NA TGTGCCAGCAGCCAAGATTCCGTACAAGAGACCCAGTACTTC CASSQDSVQETQYF
TRBJ2-6 TRBV3-1 many NA TGTGCCAGCAGCCAAGGTACAGGCTCTGGGGCCAACGTCCTGACTTTC CASSQGTGSGANVLTF
TRBJ2-1 TRBV27 NA NA TGTGCCAGCAGTCCCGACAGATTAATGTACAATGGGCAGTTCTTC CASSPDRLMYNGQFF
TRBJ2-1 TRBV29-1 NA TRBD2 TGCAGCGTAAAACTAGCGGGAAATCGCAATGAGCAGTTCTTC CSVKLAGNRNEQFF